This note documents a single T cell receptor (beta chain) sequence. Its antigen is not identified. This entry belongs to a study of CD8 T cells in Susac syndrome. On the study more broadly: Active disease was present in over 5 of the sequenced Susac syndrome patients, whereas about eight of them were in remission. Study conclusions and caveats: The authors acknowledged that their TCR sequencing and HLA analysis involved a relatively small number of individuals. In Susac syndrome, the CD4+ T cell repertoires did not show clonal expansion.

The RNA, about 0.45 to 1 ug, was put through reverse transcription using random hexamers. By means of immunoSEQ multiplex PCR, TCR beta CDR3 spanning 54 Vbeta and 13 Jbeta underwent amplification. A single record per CDR3 protein comes from TCRdb applying MiXCR to the immunoSEQ multiplex PCR reads. This repertoire shows approximately 190,000 distinct CDR3 sequences, around 95% found once; its top ten account for 0.098%. The V gene's germline CDR1 is MGHRA and CDR2 YSYEKL. There are 15 residues in the CDR3. V lost 4 bases, J lost 5 bases, and 9 bases stayed unmatched. The chain has TRBV4-1 and TRBJ2-5; 8 bases are a match to TRBD2. Sequenced sample: CD4+ T cells from PBMCs. The sequence derives from a human donor with Susac syndrome. As DNA, the CDR3 is TGCGCCAGCAGCCCCCACCGGCCTAGCGGGGAGACCCAGTACTTC. Its translation is CASSPHRPSGETQYF.